This T cell receptor beta chain was profiled in a study of blood T cell repertoires in COVID-19. Study-wide background: The origin of the acute and convalescent COVID-19 samples was the United States, Italy and Spain. In each case, the material was cDNA or gDNA derived from T cells, B-cell-depleted T cells, or PBMCs.

This CDR3 is built from 15 residues. V shed 5 bases and J shed 3 bases, with 14 bases lying between them. CDR1 and CDR2 (germline): LNHDA, SQIVND (reference sequence). In the original processing: Using reference gene primer amplification, nucleated cell counts were estimated. The table came from immunoSEQ multiplex PCR; TCRdb's copy has only in-frame clones and leaves some out. That table supplies the V and J calls and clone size; D and trimming were determined from the DNA. Among some 220,000 clones listed, approximately 81% were seen once. Sample: peripheral blood. This TCR derives from a man over 45 who had recovered from COVID-19. The J gene is TRBJ1-3, the V gene TRBV19; D gene unclear. As DNA, the CDR3 is TGTGCCAGTAGTGACCAAGGCGGGTTTGGAAACACCATATATTTT. This encodes CASSDQGGFGNTIYF.